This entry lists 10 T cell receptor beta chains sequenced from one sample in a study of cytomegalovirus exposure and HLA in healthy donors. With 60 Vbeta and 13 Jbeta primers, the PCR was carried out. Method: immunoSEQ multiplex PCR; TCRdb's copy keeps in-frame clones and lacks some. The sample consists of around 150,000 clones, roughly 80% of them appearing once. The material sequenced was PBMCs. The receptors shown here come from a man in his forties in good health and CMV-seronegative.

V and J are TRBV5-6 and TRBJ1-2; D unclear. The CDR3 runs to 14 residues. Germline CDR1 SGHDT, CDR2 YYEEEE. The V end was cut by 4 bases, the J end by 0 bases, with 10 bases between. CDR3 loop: CASSSNPANYGYTF. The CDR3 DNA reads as TGTGCCAGCAGCAGTAATCCAGCTAACTATGGCTACACCTTC.

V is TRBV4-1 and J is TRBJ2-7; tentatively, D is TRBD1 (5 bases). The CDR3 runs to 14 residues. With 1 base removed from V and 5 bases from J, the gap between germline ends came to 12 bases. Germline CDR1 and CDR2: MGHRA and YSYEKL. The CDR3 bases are TGCGCCAGCAGCCAAGCTGGCAGGGCCCACGAGCAGTACTTC. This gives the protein CASSQAGRAHEQYF.

CDR3 in amino acids: CASSAATGTSISNEQFF. CDR3 in DNA: TGTGCCAGCAGCGCCGCGACCGGGACTAGTATTTCCAATGAGCAGTTCTTC. The chain uses TRBV11-2 and TRBJ2-1; 8 bases fit TRBD2. After removal of 5 bases from V and 6 bases from J, the junction contained 15 bases not matched to a gene. The CDR3 contains 17 residues. Germline assignment: CDR1 SGHAT and CDR2 FQNNGV.

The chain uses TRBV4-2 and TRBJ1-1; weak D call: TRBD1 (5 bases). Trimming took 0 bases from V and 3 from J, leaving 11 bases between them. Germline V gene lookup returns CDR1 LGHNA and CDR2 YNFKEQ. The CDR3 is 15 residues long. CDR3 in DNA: TGTGCCAGCAGCCAAGATCAACAGGCATACACTGAAGCTTTCTTT. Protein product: CASSQDQQAYTEAFF.

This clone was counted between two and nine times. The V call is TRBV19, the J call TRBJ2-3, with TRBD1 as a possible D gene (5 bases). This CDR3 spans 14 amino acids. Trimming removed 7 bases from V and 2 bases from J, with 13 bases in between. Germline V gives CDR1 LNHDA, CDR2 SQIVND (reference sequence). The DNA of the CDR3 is TGTGCCAGTACCCCCCCAGGGCCCACAGATACGCAGTATTTT. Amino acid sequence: CASTPPGPTDTQYF.

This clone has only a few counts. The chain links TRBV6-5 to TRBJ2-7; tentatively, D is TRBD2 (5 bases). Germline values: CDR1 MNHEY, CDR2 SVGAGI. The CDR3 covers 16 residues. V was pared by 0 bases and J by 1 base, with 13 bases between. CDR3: CASSYSAGRGSYEQYF. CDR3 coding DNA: TGTGCCAGCAGTTACTCGGCTGGACGGGGATCCTACGAGCAGTACTTC.

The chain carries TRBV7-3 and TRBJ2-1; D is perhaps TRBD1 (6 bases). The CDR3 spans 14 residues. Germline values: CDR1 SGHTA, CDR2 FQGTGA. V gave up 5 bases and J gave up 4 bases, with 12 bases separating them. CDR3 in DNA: TGTGCCAGCAGCCCGGACAGCTATTACAATGAGCAGTTCTTC. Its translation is CASSPDSYYNEQFF.

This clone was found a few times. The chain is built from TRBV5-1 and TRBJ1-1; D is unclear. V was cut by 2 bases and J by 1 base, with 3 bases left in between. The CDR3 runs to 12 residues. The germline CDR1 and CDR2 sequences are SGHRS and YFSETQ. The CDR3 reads CASSLANTEAFF. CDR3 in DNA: TGCGCCAGCAGCTTAGCGAACACTGAAGCTTTCTTT.

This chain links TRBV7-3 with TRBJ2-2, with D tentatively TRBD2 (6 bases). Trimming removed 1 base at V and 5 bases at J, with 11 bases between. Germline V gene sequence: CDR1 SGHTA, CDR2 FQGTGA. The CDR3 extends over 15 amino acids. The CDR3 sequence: CASSLNGAGTGELFF. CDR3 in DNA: TGTGCCAGCAGCTTAAATGGGGCGGGGACCGGGGAGCTGTTTTTT.

The CDR3 reads CASSPEASGVEQFF. CDR3 coding DNA: TGTGCCAGCTCACCAGAGGCTAGCGGGGTCGAGCAGTTCTTC. The chain couples TRBV18 to TRBJ2-1, with 9 positions matching TRBD2. The ends lost 2 bases at V and 10 bases at J; junction bases unmatched: 6. The germline V gene has CDR1 KGHSH and CDR2 LQKENI. This CDR3 contains 14 residues.